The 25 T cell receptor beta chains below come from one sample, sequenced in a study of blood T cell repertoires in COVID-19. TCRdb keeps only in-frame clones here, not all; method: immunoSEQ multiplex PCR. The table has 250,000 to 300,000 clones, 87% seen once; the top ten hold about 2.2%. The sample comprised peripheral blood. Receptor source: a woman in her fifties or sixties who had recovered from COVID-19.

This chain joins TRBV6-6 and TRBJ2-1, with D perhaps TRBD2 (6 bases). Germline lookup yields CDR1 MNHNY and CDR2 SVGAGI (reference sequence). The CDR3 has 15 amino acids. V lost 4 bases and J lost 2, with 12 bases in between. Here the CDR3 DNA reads TGTGCCAGCAGTTTGACTAGTCCCACCTACAATGAGCAGTTCTTC. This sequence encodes CASSLTSPTYNEQFF.

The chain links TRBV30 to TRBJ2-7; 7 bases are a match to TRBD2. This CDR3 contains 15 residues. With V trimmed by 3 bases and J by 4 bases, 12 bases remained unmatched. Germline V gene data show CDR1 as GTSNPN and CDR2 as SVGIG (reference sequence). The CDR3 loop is CAWSYFGRQTYEQYF. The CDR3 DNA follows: TGTGCCTGGAGCTACTTCGGGAGGCAGACATACGAGCAGTACTTC.

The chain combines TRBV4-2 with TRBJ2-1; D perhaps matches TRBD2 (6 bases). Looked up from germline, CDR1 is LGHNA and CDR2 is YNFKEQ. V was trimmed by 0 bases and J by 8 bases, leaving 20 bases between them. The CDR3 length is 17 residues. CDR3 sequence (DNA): TGTGCCAGCAGCCAAGATCAGGGCGCGGGATCTAACTATGAGCAGTTCTTC. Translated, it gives CASSQDQGAGSNYEQFF.

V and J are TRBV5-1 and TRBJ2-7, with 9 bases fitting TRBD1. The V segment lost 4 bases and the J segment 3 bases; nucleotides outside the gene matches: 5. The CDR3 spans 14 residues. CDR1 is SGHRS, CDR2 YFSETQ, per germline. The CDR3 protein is CASSLPGQGYEQYF. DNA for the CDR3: TGCGCCAGCAGCCTACCGGGACAGGGCTACGAGCAGTACTTC.

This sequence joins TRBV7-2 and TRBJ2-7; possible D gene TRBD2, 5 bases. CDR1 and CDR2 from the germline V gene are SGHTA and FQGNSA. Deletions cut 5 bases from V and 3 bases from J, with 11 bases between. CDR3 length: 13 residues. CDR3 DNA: TGTGCCAGCAGCCTCGGACGGGGCTACGAGCAGTACTTC. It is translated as CASSLGRGYEQYF.

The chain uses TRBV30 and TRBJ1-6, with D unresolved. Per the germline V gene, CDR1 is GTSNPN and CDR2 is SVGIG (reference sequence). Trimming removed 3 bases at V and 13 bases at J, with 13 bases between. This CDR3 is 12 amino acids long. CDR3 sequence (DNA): TGTGCCTGGAGGCGGTCTGCTGGGCCCCTCCACTTT. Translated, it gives CAWRRSAGPLHF.

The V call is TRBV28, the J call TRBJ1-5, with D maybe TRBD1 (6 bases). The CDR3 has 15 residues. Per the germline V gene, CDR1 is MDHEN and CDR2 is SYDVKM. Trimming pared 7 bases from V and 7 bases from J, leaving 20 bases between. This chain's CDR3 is CASNQSQGRGQPQHF. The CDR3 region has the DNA TGTGCCAGCAACCAATCACAGGGAAGGGGCCAGCCCCAGCATTTT.

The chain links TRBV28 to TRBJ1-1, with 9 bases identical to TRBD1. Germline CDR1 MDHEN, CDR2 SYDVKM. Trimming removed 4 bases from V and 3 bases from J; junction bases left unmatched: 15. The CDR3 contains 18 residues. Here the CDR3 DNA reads TGTGCCAGCAGTTCGGACAGGGGACGTATGTTATTGGACACTGAAGCTTTCTTT. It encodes CASSSDRGRMLLDTEAFF.

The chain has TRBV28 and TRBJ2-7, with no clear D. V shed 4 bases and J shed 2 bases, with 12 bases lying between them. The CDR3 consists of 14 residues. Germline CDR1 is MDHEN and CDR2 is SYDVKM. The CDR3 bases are TGTGCCAGCAGTTCCAGGATCATAACCTACGAGCAGTACTTC. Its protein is CASSSRIITYEQYF.

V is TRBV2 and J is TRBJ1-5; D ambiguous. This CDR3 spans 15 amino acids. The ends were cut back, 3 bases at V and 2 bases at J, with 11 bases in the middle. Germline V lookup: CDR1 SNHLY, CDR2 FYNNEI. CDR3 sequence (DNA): TGTGCCAGCAGTGATAGGGAGCAAGGCAATCAGCCCCAGCATTTT. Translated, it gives CASSDREQGNQPQHF.

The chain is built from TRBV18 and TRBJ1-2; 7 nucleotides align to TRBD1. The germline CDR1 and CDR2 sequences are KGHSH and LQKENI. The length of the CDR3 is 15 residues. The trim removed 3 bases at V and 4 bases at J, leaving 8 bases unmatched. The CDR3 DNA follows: TGTGCCAGCTCACCGGGACAGAAGAGCCTCTATGGCTACACCTTC. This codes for CASSPGQKSLYGYTF.

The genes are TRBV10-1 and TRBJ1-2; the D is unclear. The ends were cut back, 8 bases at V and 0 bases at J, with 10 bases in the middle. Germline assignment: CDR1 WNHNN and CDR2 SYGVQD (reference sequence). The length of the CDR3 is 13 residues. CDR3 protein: CASQTGSNYGYTF. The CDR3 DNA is TGCGCCAGCCAGACCGGGTCTAACTATGGCTACACCTTC.

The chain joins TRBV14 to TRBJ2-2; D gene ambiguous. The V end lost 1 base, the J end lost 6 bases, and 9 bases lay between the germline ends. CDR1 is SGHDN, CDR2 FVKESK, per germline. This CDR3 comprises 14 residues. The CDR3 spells CASSQVVASGELFF. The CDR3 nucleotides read TGTGCCAGCAGCCAAGTGGTGGCCTCCGGGGAGCTGTTTTTT.

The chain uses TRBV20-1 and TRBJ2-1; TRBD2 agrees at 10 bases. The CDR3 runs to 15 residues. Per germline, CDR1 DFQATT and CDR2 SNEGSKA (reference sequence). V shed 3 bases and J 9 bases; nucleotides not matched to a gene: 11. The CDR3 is CSASDPGLATSEQFF. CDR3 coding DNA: TGCAGTGCTAGTGACCCGGGACTAGCGACGAGTGAGCAGTTCTTC.

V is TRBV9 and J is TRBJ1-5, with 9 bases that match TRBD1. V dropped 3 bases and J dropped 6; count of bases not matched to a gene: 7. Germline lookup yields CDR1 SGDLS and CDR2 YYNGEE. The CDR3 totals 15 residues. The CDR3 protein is CASSDWTGVSQPQHF. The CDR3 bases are TGTGCCAGCAGCGATTGGACAGGGGTTTCTCAGCCCCAGCATTTT.

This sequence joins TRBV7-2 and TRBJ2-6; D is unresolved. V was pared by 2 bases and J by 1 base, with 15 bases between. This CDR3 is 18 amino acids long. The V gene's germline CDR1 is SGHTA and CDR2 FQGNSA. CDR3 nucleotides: TGTGCCAGCAGCTTATATGCCCAACTAACATCTGGGGCCAACGTCCTGACTTTC. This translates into CASSLYAQLTSGANVLTF. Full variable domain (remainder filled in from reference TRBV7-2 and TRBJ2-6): GAGVSQSPSNKVTEKGKDVELRCDPISGHTALYWYRQSLGQGLEFLIYFQGNSAPDKSGLPSDRFSAERTGGSVSTLTIQRTQQEDSAVYLCASSLYAQLTSGANVLTFGAGSRLTVL.

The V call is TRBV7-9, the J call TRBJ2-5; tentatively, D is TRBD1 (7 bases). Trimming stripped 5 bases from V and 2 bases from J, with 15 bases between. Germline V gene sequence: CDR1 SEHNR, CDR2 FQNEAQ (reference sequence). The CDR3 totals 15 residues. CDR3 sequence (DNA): TGTGCCAGCAGCCCCCTCAGGGGGGTGCAAGAGACCCAGTACTTC. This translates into CASSPLRGVQETQYF.

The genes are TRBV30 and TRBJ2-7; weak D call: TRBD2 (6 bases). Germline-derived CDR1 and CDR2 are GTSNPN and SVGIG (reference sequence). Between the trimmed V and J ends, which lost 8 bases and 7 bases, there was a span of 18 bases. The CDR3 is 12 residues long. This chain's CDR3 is CALDFDLAEQYF. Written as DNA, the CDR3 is TGTGCCCTGGACTTTGACCTAGCGGAGCAGTACTTC.

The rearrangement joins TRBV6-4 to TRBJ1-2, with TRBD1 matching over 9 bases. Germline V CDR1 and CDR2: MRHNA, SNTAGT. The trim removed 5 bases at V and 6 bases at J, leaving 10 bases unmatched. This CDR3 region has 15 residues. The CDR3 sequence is CASSYTGGAGNGYTF. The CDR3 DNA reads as TGTGCCAGCAGTTACACAGGGGGCGCAGGGAATGGCTACACCTTC.

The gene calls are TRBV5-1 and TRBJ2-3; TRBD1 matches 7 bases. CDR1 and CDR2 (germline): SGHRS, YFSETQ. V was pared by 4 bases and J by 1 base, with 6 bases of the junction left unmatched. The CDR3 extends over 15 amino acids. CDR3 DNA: TGCGCCAGCAGCCCCCGGGACAGCCGCACAGATACGCAGTATTTT. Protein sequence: CASSPRDSRTDTQYF.

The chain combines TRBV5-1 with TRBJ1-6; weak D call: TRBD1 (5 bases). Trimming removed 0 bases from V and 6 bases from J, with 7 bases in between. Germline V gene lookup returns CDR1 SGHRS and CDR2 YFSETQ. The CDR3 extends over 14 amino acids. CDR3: CASSLVQGNSPLHF. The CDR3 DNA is TGCGCCAGCAGCTTGGTTCAGGGTAATTCACCCCTCCACTTT.

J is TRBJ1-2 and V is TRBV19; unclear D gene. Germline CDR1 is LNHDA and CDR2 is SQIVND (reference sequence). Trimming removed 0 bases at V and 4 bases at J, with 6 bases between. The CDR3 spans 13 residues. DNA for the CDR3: TGTGCCAGTAGTATAGATTCCCTCTATGGCTACACCTTC. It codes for CASSIDSLYGYTF.

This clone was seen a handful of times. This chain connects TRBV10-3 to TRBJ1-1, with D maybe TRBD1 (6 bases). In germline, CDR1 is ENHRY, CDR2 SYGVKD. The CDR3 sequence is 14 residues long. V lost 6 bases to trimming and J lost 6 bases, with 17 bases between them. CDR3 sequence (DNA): TGTGCCATCAGGTGGGCAGGGGAGACGGCTGAAGCTTTCTTT. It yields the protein CAIRWAGETAEAFF.

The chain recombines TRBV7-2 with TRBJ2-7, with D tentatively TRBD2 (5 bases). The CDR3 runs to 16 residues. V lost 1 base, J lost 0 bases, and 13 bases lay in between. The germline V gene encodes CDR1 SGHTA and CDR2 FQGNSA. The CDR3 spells CASSLVGGFSSYEQYF. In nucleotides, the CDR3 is TGTGCCAGCAGCTTAGTCGGAGGTTTTAGCTCCTACGAGCAGTACTTC. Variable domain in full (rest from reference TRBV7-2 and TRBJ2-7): GAGVSQSPSNKVTEKGKDVELRCDPISGHTALYWYRQSLGQGLEFLIYFQGNSAPDKSGLPSDRFSAERTGGSVSTLTIQRTQQEDSAVYLCASSLVGGFSSYEQYFGPGTRLTVT.

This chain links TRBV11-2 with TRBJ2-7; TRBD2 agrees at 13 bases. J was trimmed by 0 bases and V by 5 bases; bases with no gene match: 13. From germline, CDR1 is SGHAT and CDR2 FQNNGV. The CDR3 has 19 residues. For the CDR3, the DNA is TGTGCCAGCAGCCCAAGGGTCCCGGGACTAGCGGGACCCTCCTACGAGCAGTACTTC. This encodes CASSPRVPGLAGPSYEQYF.